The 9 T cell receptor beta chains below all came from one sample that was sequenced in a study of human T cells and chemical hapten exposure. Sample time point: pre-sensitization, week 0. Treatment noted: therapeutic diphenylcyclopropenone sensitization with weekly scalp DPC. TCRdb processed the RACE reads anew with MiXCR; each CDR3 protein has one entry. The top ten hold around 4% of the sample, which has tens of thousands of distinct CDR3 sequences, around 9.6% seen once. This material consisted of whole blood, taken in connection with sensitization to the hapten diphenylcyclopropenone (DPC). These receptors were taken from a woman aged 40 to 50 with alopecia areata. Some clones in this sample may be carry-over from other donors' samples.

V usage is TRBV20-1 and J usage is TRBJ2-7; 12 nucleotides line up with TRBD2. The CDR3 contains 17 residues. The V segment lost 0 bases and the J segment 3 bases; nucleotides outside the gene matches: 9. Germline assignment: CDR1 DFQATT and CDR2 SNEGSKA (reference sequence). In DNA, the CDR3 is TGCAGTGCTAGAGATCAACCTAGCGGGGGGGCAGTCTACGAGCAGTACTTC. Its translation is CSARDQPSGGAVYEQYF.

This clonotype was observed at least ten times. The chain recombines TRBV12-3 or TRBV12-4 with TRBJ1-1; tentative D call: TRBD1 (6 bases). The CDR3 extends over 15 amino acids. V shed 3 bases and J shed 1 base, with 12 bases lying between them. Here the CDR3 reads CASSFGDNRNTEAFF. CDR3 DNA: TGTGCCAGCAGTTTTGGGGACAACCGGAACACTGAAGCTTTCTTT.

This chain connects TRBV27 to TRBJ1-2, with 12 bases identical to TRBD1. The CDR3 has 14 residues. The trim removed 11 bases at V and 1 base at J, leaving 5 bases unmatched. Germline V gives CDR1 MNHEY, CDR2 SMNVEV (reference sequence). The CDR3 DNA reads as TGTGCCGGAGGGACAGGGGGCGTTAACTATGGCTACACCTTC. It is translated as CAGGTGGVNYGYTF.

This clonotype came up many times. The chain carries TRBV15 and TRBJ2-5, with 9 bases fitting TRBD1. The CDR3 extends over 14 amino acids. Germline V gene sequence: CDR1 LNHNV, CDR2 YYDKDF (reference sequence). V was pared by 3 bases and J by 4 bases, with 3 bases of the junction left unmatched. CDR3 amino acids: CATSRGQGGETQYF. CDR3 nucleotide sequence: TGTGCCACCAGCAGGGGACAGGGAGGAGAGACCCAGTACTTC.

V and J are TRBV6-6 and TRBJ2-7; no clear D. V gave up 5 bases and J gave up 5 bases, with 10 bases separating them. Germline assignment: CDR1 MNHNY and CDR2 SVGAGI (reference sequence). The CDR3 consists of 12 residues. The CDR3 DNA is TGTGCCAGCAGTGCCGCTAATAACGAGCAGTACTTC. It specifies CASSAANNEQYF.

The CDR3 loop is CASSLARAGANTGELFF. CDR3 nucleotide sequence: TGTGCCAGCAGCTTAGCACGGGCGGGCGCGAACACCGGGGAGCTGTTTTTT. This chain links TRBV11-2 with TRBJ2-2; a possible D gene is TRBD2 (5 bases). Germline CDR1 reads SGHAT; CDR2 reads FQNNGV. V was pared by 1 base and J by 0 bases, with 12 bases between. The CDR3 is 17 residues long.

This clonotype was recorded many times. The CDR3 loop reads CASSLGGGFDEQYF. CDR3 sequence (DNA): TGTGCCAGCAGTTTAGGGGGGGGCTTCGACGAGCAGTACTTC. The chain couples TRBV12-3 or TRBV12-4 to TRBJ2-7, with D maybe TRBD2 (7 bases). The CDR3 has 14 amino acids. Deletions cut 1 base from V and 5 bases from J, with 12 bases between.

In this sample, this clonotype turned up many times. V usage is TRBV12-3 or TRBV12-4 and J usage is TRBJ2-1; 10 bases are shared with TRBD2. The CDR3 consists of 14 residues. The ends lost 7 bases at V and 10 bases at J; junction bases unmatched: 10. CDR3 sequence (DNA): TGTGCCAGCACCCTTAGCGGGGGGCCAGAGGAGCAGTTCTTC. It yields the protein CASTLSGGPEEQFF.

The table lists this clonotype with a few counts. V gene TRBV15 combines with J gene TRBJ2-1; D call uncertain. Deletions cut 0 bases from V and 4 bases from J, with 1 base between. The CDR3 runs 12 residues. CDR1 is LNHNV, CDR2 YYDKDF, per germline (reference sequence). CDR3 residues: CATSRDYNEQFF. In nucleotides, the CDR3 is TGTGCCACCAGCAGAGATTACAATGAGCAGTTCTTC.